This T cell receptor beta chain emerged from a study of control samples from healthy donors and cancer patients. The repertoire was sequenced with immunoSEQ multiplex PCR; TCRdb's copy has only in-frame clones and lacks some. The sample holds about 160,000 clones, roughly 95% seen once. Germline CDR1 and CDR2: MNHEY and SMNVEV (reference sequence). Between the trimmed V and J ends, which lost 2 bases and 6 bases, there was a span of 7 bases. The CDR3 contains 13 residues. The clonotype comes from a woman in her twenties or thirties in good health. The chain employs TRBV27 and TRBJ2-2; weak D call: TRBD2 (5 bases). Sequencing input: blood. In DNA form, the CDR3 reads TGTGCCAGCAGTTTACCGGGATCCGGGGAGCTGTTTTTT. It encodes CASSLPGSGELFF.